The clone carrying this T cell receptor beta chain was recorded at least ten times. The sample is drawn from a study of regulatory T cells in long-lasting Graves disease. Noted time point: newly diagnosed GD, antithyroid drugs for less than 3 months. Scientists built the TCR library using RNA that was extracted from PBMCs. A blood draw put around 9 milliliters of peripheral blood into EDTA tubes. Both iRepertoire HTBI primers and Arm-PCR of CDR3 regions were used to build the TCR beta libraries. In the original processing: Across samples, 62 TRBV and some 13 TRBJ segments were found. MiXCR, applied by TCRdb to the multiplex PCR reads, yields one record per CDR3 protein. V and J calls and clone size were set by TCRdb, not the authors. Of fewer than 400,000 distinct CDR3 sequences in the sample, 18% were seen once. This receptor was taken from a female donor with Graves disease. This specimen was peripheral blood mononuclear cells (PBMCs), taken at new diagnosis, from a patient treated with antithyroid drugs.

The CDR3 DNA follows: TGTGCCAGCAGGGAAGGGACAGGTTACATGAACACTGAAGCTTTCTTT. Translation gives CASREGTGYMNTEAFF. The chain recombines TRBV28 with TRBJ1-1; 8 bases map to TRBD1. CDR3 size: 16 residues. V lost 6 bases to trimming and J lost 0 bases; unmatched junction nucleotides: 9. Looked up from germline, CDR1 is MDHEN and CDR2 is SYDVKM. The full variable domain, completed using reference TRBV28 and TRBJ1-1, is DVKVTQSSRYLVKRTGEKVFLECVQDMDHENMFWYRQDPGLGLRLIYFSYDVKMKEKGDIPEGYSVSREKKERFSLILESASTNQTSMYLCASREGTGYMNTEAFFGQGTRLTVV.